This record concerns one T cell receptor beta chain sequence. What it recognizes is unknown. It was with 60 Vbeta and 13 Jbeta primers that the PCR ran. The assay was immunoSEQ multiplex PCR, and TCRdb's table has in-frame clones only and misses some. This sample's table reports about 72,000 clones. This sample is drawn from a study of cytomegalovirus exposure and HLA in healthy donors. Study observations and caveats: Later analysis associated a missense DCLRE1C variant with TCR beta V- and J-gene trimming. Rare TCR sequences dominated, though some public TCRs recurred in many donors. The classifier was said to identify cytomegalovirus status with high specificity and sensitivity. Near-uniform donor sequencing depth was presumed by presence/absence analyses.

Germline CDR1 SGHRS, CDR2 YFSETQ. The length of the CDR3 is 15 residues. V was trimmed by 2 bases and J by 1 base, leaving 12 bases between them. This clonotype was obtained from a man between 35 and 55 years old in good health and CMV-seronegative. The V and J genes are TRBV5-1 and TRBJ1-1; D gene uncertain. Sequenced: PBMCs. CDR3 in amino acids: CASSLFGRENTEAFF. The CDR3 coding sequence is TGCGCCAGCAGCTTATTCGGTCGAGAGAACACTGAAGCTTTCTTT.